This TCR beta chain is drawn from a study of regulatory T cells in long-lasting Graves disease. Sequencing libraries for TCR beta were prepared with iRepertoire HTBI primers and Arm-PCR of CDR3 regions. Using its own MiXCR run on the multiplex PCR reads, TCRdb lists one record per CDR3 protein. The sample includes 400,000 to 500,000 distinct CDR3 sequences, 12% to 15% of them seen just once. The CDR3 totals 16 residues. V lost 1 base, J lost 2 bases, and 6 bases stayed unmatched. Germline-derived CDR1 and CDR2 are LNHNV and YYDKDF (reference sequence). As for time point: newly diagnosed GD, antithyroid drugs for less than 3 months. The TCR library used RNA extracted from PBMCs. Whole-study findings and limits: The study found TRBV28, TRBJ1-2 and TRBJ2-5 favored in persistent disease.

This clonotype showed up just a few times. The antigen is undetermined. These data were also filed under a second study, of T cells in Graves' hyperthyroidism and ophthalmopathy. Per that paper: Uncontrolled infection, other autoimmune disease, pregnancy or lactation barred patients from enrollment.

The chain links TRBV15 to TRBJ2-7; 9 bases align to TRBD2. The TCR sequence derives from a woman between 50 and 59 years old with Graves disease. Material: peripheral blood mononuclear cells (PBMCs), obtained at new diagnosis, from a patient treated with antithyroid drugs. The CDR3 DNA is TGTGCCACCAGCAGAGTGGAGATAGCGGGGGCCTACGAGCAGTACTTC. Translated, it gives CATSRVEIAGAYEQYF.